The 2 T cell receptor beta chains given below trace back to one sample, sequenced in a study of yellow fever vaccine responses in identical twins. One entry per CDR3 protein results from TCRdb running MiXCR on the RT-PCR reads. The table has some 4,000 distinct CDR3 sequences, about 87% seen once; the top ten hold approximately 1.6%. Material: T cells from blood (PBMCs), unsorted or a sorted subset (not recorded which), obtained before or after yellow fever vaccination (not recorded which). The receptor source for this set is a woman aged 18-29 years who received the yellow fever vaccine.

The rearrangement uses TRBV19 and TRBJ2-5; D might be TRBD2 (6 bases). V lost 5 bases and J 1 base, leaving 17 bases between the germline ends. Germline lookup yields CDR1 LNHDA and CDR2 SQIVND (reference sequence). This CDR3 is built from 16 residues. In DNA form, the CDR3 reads TGTGCCAGTAGTTCGCGGACTACGATCATCCAAGAGACCCAGTACTTC. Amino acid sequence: CASSSRTTIIQETQYF. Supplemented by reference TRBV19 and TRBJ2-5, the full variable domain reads DGGITQSPKYLFRKEGQNVTLSCEQNLNHDAMYWYRQDPGQGLRLIYYSQIVNDFQKGDIAEGYSVSREKKESFPLTVTSAQKNPTAFYLCASSSRTTIIQETQYFGPGTRLLVL.

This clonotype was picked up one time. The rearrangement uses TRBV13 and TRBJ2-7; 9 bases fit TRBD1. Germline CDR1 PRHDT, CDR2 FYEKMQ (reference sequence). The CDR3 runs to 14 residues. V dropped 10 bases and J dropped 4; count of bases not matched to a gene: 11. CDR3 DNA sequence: TGTGCCATCCTCAAGATGACAGGGGGATACGAGCAGTACTTC. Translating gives CAILKMTGGYEQYF.